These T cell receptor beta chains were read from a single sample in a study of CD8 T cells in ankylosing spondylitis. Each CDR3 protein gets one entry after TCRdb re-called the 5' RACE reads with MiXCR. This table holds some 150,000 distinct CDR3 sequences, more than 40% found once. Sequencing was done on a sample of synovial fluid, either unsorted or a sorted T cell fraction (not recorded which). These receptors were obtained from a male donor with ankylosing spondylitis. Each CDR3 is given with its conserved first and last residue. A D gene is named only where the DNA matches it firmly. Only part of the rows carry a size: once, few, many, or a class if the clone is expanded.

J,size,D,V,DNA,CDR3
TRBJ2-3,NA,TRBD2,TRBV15,TGTGCCACCAGCAGATATCCGGGACTAGCGGGAGCAGTGGATACGCAGTATTTT,CATSRYPGLAGAVDTQYF
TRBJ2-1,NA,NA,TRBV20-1,TGCAGTGCTAGAGATACGTGGGAGAAAGACAATGAGCAGTTCTTC,CSARDTWEKDNEQFF
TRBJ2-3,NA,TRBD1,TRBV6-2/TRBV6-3,TGTGCCAGCAGTTACTCGGCAGGGGGCTGGGATACGCAGTATTTT,CASSYSAGGWDTQYF
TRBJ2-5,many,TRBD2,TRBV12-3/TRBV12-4,TGTGCCAGCAGTTTAACGGCGGGAGGCGGGGAGACCCAGTACTTC,CASSLTAGGGETQYF
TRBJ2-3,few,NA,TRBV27,TGTGCCAGCAGCTCCGATGGCGGAAGTAGCACAGATACGCAGTATTTT,CASSSDGGSSTDTQYF
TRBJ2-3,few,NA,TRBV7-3,TGTGCCAGCAGCTTAAAAGGCGGGACGCCCACAGATACGCAGTATTTT,CASSLKGGTPTDTQYF
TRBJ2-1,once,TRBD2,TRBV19,TGTGCCAGTAGTAGCGGACTAGCGGACTACAATGAGCAGTTCTTC,CASSSGLADYNEQFF
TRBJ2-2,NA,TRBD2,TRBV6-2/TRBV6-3,TGTGCCAGCAGCCTTAGACTAGCGGGACATGGTTTCACCGGGGAGCTGTTTTTT,CASSLRLAGHGFTGELFF
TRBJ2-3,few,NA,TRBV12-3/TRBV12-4,TGTGCCAGCAGTTTAGACTGGGCGGATACGCAGTATTTT,CASSLDWADTQYF
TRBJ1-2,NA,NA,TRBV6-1,TGTGCCAGCAGTGAAGTAGGAGGGTTCTATGGCTACACCTTC,CASSEVGGFYGYTF
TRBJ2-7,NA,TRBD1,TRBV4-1,TGCGCCAGCAGCCACGGGACAGGAGCCTACGAGCAGTACTTC,CASSHGTGAYEQYF
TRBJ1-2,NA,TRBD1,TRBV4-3,TGCGCCAGCAGCCCGGGACAGGGGTTTTATGGCTACACCTTC,CASSPGQGFYGYTF
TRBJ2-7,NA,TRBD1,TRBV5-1,TGCGCCAGCAGCTTTTGGACAGGGGGTCATTACGAGCAGTACTTC,CASSFWTGGHYEQYF
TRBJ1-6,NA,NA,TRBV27,TGTGCCAGCAAATTGATGGCGGATTCACCCCTCCACTTT,CASKLMADSPLHF
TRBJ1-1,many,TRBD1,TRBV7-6,TGTGCCAGCAGCCCAGGGACAGGGAAGGAAGCTTTCTTT,CASSPGTGKEAFF
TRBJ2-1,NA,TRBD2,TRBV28,TGTGCCAGCAGCTTTTGGCGGGAGGGGGTTTTTGGTTCCTACAATGAGCAGTTCTTC,CASSFWREGVFGSYNEQFF
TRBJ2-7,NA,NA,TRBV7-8,TGTGCCAGCAGCCCGCCCCATGGGTCCTACGAGCAGTACTTC,CASSPPHGSYEQYF
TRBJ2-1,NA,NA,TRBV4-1,TGCGCCAGCAGCCCCCTGGTAGCGGCCTACAATGAGCAGTTCTTC,CASSPLVAAYNEQFF
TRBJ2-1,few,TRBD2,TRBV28,TGTGCCAGCAGTTTGGGGGCTAGCGGGAGGGGGAATGAGCAGTTCTTC,CASSLGASGRGNEQFF
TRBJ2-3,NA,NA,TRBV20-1,TGCAGTGCTAGACCCCTAATAGGGGCGGGGAGGCAGAGAACGCAGTATTTT,CSARPLIGAGRQRTQYF
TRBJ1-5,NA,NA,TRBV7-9,TGTGCCAGCAGCTTAGGGGTGACAGGTCAGCCCCAGCATTTT,CASSLGVTGQPQHF
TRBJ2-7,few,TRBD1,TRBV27,TGTGCCACCTCGAGGGGGCCGGTTATCTACGAGCAGTACTTC,CATSRGPVIYEQYF
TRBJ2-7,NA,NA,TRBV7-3,TGTGCCAGCAGCTTAAATGGAGGCAGCCAGGGACGCTACGAGCAGTACTTC,CASSLNGGSQGRYEQYF